The present TCR beta chain was sequenced within a study of CD8 T cells in ankylosing spondylitis. The study, taken as a whole, reports: A TCR beta motif made of several highly homologous variants seemed typical of ankylosing spondylitis blood.

Using its own MiXCR run on the 5' RACE reads, TCRdb lists one record per CDR3 protein. The sample lists 750,000 to 850,000 distinct CDR3 sequences; about 12% were seen once. The table lists this clonotype with a few counts. The target antigen is unknown. Sequencing was done on a sample of blood, either unsorted or a sorted T cell fraction (not recorded which). The clonotype was recovered from a male donor with ankylosing spondylitis.

The CDR3 sequence: CATSDPGSTDTQYF. CDR3 DNA: TGTGCCACCAGTGATCCGGGGAGCACAGATACGCAGTATTTT. This chain connects TRBV24-1 to TRBJ2-3; TRBD2 is a possible D gene (5 bases). Germline CDR1 is KGHDR and CDR2 is SFDVKD. The CDR3 has 14 residues. V was clipped by 3 bases and J by 0 bases, with 6 bases between them.